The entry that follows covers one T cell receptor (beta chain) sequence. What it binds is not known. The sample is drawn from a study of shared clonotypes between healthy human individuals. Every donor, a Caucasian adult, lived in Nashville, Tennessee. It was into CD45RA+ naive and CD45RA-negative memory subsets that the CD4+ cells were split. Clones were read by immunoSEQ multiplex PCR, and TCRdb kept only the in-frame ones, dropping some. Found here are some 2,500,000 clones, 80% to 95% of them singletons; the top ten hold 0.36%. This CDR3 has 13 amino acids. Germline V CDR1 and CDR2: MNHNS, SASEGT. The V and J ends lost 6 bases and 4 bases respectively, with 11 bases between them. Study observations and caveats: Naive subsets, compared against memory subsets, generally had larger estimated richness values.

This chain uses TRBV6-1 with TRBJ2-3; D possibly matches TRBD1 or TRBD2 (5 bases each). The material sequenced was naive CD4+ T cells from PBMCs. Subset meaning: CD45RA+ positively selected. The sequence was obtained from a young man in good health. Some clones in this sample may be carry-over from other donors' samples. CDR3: CASRRLGADTQYF. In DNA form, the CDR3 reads TGTGCCAGCAGGAGATTGGGGGCAGATACGCAGTATTTT.